Listed below are T cell receptor beta chains from one sample, sequenced in a study of cytomegalovirus exposure and HLA in healthy donors. Repertoires were generated with immunoSEQ multiplex PCR, while TCRdb's copy carries only in-frame clones and drops some. Among 150,000 to 200,000 clones listed, roughly 79% were seen once. Sequencing was performed on PBMCs. The receptors were sampled from a man aged 35-49 years in good health and CMV-seronegative. Each CDR3 is given with its conserved first and last residue. Fields, in order: V gene, clone size, D gene, J gene, CDR3 protein, CDR3 DNA. D genes are given only for firm matches. Some rows have no size entry. The others give once, few or many, or a class for an expanded clone.

v_gene: TRBV5-1; abundance: .; d_gene: .; j_gene: TRBJ1-4; CDR3aa: CASSFGTPTSNEKLFF; CDR3nt: TGCGCCAGCAGCTTCGGGACTCCGACATCTAATGAAAAACTGTTTTTT
v_gene: TRBV5-1; abundance: .; d_gene: TRBD1; j_gene: TRBJ2-1; CDR3aa: CASSLGTGRNNEQFF; CDR3nt: TGCGCCAGCAGCTTGGGGACAGGGAGGAACAATGAGCAGTTCTTC
v_gene: TRBV5-4; abundance: .; d_gene: TRBD1; j_gene: TRBJ1-1; CDR3aa: CASSLAGDRGNTEAFF; CDR3nt: TGTGCCAGCAGCTTGGCGGGGGACAGGGGGAACACTGAAGCTTTCTTT
v_gene: TRBV9; abundance: .; d_gene: .; j_gene: TRBJ2-3; CDR3aa: CASSSKLLVGTDTQYF; CDR3nt: TGTGCCAGCAGCTCAAAGTTACTAGTGGGCACAGATACGCAGTATTTT
v_gene: TRBV11-3; abundance: .; d_gene: TRBD2; j_gene: TRBJ2-1; CDR3aa: CASSASGRVYNEQFF; CDR3nt: TGTGCCTCCTCGGCTAGCGGGAGGGTCTACAATGAGCAGTTCTTC
v_gene: TRBV29-1; abundance: .; d_gene: .; j_gene: TRBJ2-5; CDR3aa: CSVALYQETQYF; CDR3nt: TGCAGCGTTGCCCTGTACCAAGAGACCCAGTACTTC
v_gene: TRBV5-1; abundance: .; d_gene: TRBD1; j_gene: TRBJ1-2; CDR3aa: CASSAGTGLNYGYTF; CDR3nt: TGCGCCAGCAGCGCCGGGACAGGGCTTAACTATGGCTACACCTTC
v_gene: TRBV11-2; abundance: .; d_gene: TRBD2; j_gene: TRBJ2-5; CDR3aa: CASSQKLTGRGAETQYF; CDR3nt: TGTGCCAGCAGCCAAAAGCTAACGGGGAGGGGTGCCGAGACCCAGTACTTC
v_gene: TRBV28; abundance: .; d_gene: TRBD1; j_gene: TRBJ2-6; CDR3aa: CASSPTPWDSSSGANVLTF; CDR3nt: TGTGCCAGCAGTCCAACCCCCTGGGACAGCTCCTCTGGGGCCAACGTCCTGACTTTC
v_gene: TRBV6-1; abundance: .; d_gene: .; j_gene: TRBJ2-7; CDR3aa: CASSERGYGFVYEQYF; CDR3nt: TGTGCCAGCAGTGAAAGGGGCTACGGGTTCGTCTACGAGCAGTACTTC
v_gene: TRBV27; abundance: .; d_gene: TRBD2; j_gene: TRBJ2-3; CDR3aa: CASISGAGTTDTQYF; CDR3nt: TGTGCCAGCATAAGCGGAGCGGGGACTACAGATACGCAGTATTTT
v_gene: TRBV6-1; abundance: .; d_gene: TRBD1; j_gene: TRBJ2-7; CDR3aa: CASSESGTGAYEQYF; CDR3nt: TGTGCCAGCAGTGAATCGGGGACAGGCGCCTACGAGCAGTACTTC
v_gene: TRBV15; abundance: few; d_gene: TRBD1; j_gene: TRBJ2-3; CDR3aa: CATSRGFRGPADTQYF; CDR3nt: TGTGCCACCAGCAGAGGCTTCAGGGGGCCGGCAGATACGCAGTATTTT
v_gene: TRBV30; abundance: .; d_gene: TRBD1; j_gene: TRBJ1-4; CDR3aa: CAWSVTRGLTNEKLFF; CDR3nt: TGTGCCTGGAGTGTAACCAGGGGGCTAACTAATGAAAAACTGTTTTTT
v_gene: TRBV27; abundance: .; d_gene: .; j_gene: TRBJ1-1; CDR3aa: CASRDSWMEAFF; CDR3nt: TGTGCCAGCCGGGACTCTTGGATGGAAGCTTTCTTT
v_gene: TRBV5-1; abundance: .; d_gene: TRBD1; j_gene: TRBJ1-3; CDR3aa: CASSFGTGAGNTIYF; CDR3nt: TGCGCCAGCAGCTTCGGGACAGGCGCCGGAAACACCATATATTTT
v_gene: TRBV19; abundance: .; d_gene: TRBD1; j_gene: TRBJ2-7; CDR3aa: CASSRETGGVEQYF; CDR3nt: TGTGCCAGTAGTAGGGAGACAGGGGGCGTGGAGCAGTACTTC
v_gene: TRBV4-1; abundance: .; d_gene: TRBD2; j_gene: TRBJ2-1; CDR3aa: CASSHPGGLAGGPPYNEQFF; CDR3nt: TGCGCCAGCAGCCACCCCGGGGGACTAGCGGGAGGGCCGCCCTACAATGAGCAGTTCTTC
v_gene: TRBV6-1; abundance: .; d_gene: .; j_gene: TRBJ2-5; CDR3aa: CASSNGDSYPIYF; CDR3nt: TGTGCCAGCAGTAATGGGGACTCCTATCCCATATACTTC
v_gene: TRBV4-1; abundance: .; d_gene: TRBD1; j_gene: TRBJ1-3; CDR3aa: CASSQAQLGTGGENTIYF; CDR3nt: TGCGCCAGCAGCCAAGCCCAGCTCGGGACAGGGGGCGAAAACACCATATATTTT
v_gene: TRBV7-2; abundance: .; d_gene: TRBD2; j_gene: TRBJ2-3; CDR3aa: CASSPLSGRVTDTQYF; CDR3nt: TGTGCCAGCAGCCCTCTTAGCGGGAGGGTCACAGATACGCAGTATTTT
v_gene: TRBV4-1; abundance: few; d_gene: TRBD2; j_gene: TRBJ2-3; CDR3aa: CASSLLAGADTQYF; CDR3nt: TGCGCCAGCAGCCTGTTAGCGGGAGCAGATACGCAGTATTTT
v_gene: TRBV2; abundance: once; d_gene: .; j_gene: TRBJ2-7; CDR3aa: CASSRQSASYEQYF; CDR3nt: TGTGCCAGCAGCCGACAGAGCGCCTCCTACGAGCAGTACTTC
v_gene: TRBV10-1; abundance: few; d_gene: TRBD2; j_gene: TRBJ2-5; CDR3aa: CASSPAGGSEQYF; CDR3nt: TGCGCCAGCAGCCCAGCGGGAGGTAGTGAGCAGTACTTC
v_gene: TRBV5-4; abundance: .; d_gene: TRBD2; j_gene: TRBJ2-3; CDR3aa: CASSLKSGGGTTDTQYF; CDR3nt: TGTGCCAGCAGCTTGAAGTCTGGGGGGGGGACCACAGATACGCAGTATTTT
v_gene: TRBV7-9; abundance: .; d_gene: .; j_gene: TRBJ2-7; CDR3aa: CASSSQGAQAYEQYF; CDR3nt: TGTGCCAGCAGCTCACAGGGAGCCCAAGCCTACGAGCAGTACTTC
v_gene: TRBV7-3; abundance: .; d_gene: .; j_gene: TRBJ2-3; CDR3aa: CASSQGTSLQTDTQYF; CDR3nt: TGTGCCAGCAGCCAGGGGACGTCTCTTCAAACAGATACGCAGTATTTT
v_gene: TRBV7-2; abundance: .; d_gene: .; j_gene: TRBJ2-1; CDR3aa: CASSLLAESEQFF; CDR3nt: TGTGCCAGCAGCTTATTAGCGGAATCTGAGCAGTTCTTC
v_gene: TRBV6-6; abundance: .; d_gene: TRBD1; j_gene: TRBJ1-1; CDR3aa: CASSYTPGQGTEAFF; CDR3nt: TGTGCCAGCAGTTACACGCCGGGACAGGGGACTGAAGCTTTCTTT